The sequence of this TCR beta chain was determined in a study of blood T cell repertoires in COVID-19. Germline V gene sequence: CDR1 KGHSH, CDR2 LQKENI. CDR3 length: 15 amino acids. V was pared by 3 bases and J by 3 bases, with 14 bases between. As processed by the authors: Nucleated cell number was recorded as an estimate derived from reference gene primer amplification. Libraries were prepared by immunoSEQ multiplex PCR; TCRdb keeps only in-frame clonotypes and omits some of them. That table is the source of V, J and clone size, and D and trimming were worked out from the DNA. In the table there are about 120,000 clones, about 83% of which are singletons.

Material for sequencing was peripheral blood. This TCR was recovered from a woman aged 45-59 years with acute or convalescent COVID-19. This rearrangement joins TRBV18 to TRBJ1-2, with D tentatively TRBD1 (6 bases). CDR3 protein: CASSPRQVSDYGYTF. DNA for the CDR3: TGTGCCAGCTCACCGAGACAGGTTTCTGACTATGGCTACACCTTC. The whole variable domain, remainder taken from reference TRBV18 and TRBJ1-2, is NAGVMQNPRHLVRRRGQEARLRCSPMKGHSHVYWYRQLPEEGLKFMVYLQKENIIDESGMPKERFSAEFPKEGPSILRIQQVVRGDSAAYFCASSPRQVSDYGYTFGSGTRLTVV.